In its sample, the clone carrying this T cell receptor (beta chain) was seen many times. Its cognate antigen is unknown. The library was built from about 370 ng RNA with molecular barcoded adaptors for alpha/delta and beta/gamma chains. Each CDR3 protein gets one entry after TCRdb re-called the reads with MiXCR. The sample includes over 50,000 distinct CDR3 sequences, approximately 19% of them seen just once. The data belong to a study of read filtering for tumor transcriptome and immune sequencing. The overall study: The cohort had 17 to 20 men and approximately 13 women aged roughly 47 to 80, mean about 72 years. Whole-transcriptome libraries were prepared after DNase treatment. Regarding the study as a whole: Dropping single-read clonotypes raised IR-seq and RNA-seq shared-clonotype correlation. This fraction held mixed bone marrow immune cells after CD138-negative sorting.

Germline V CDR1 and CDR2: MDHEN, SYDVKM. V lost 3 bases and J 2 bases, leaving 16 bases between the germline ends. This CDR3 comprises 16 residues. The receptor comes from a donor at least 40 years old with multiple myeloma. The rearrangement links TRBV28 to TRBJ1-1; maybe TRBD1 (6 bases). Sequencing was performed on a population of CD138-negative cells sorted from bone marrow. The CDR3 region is CASSFRGGGGNTEAFF. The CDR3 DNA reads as TGTGCCAGCAGTTTTAGGGGGGGTGGGGGAAACACTGAAGCTTTCTTT.